This T cell receptor (beta chain) stems from a study of cytomegalovirus exposure and HLA in healthy donors. Study context: HLA-typed donors were the source of 83 million or so unique TCRs held in an early data release.

The germline V gene encodes CDR1 ENHRY and CDR2 SYGVKD. The ends were cut back, 3 bases at V and 6 bases at J, with 12 bases in the middle. The CDR3 sequence is 14 residues long. Concerning this clone itself: The antigen is undetermined.

Researchers ran the PCR with 60 Vbeta and 13 Jbeta primers. Sequencing used immunoSEQ multiplex PCR; TCRdb keeps in-frame clones, though not all of them. The table counts fewer than 85,000 clones; 5% lies in the top ten. The study, taken as a whole, reports: Presence/absence analyses rested on an assumption that sequencing depth was roughly uniform across donors. The classifier reportedly diagnosed cytomegalovirus status with high specificity and sensitivity.

The source of this sequence is a woman aged 40 to 50 in good health and CMV-seropositive. Material: PBMCs. J is TRBJ1-5 and V is TRBV10-3; D might be TRBD1 (6 bases). The CDR3 nucleotides read TGTGCCATCAGTGATAAGGGGGGGGGTCAGCCCCAGCATTTT. Translated, it gives CAISDKGGGQPQHF.